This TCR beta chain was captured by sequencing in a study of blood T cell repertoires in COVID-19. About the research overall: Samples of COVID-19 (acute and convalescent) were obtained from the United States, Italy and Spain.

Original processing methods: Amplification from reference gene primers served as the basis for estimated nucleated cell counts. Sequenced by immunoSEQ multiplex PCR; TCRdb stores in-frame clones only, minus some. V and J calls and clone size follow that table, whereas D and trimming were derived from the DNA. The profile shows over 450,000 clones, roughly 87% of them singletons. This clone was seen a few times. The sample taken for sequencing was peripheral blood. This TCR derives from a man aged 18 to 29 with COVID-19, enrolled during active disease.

Here the CDR3 DNA reads TGTGCCAGCAGCCCCATCCCGGGTCGGATAAAACTGTTTTTT. It is translated as CASSPIPGRIKLFF. The genes are TRBV11-2 and TRBJ1-4, with D unclear. CDR1 and CDR2 (germline): SGHAT, FQNNGV. The length of the CDR3 is 14 residues. With 5 bases removed from V and 10 bases from J, the gap between germline ends came to 17 bases.